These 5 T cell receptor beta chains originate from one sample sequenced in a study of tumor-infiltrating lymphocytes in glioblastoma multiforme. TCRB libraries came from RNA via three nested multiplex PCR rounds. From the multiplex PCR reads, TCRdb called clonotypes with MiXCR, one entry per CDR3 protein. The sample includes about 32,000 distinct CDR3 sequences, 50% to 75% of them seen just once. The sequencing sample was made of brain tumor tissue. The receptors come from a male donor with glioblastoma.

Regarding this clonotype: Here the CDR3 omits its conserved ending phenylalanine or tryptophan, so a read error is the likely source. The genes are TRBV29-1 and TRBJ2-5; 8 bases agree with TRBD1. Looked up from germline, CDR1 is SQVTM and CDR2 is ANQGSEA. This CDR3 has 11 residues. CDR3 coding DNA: TGCGGCGATGGACAGGGAGAGACCCAGTACTCC. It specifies CGDGQGETQYS.

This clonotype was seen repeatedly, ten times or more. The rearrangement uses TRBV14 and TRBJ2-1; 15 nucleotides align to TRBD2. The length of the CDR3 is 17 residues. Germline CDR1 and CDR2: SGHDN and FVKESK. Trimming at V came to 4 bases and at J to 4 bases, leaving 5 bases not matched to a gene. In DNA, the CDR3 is TGTGCCAGCAGCCGGGGACTAGCGGGAGGCTATTACAATGAGCAGTTCTTC. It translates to CASSRGLAGGYYNEQFF. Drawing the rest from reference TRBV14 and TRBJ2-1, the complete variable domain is EAGVTQFPSHSVIEKGQTVTLRCDPISGHDNLYWYRRVMGKEIKFLLHFVKESKQDESGMPNNRFLAERTGGTYSTLKVQPAELEDSGVYFCASSRGLAGGYYNEQFFGPGTRLTVL.

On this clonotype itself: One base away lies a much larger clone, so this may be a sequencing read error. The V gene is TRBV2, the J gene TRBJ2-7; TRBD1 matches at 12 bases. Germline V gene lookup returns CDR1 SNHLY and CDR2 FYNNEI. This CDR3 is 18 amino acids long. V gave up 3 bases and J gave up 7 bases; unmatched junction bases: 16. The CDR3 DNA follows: TGTGCCAGCAGTGAGTCCGGGACAGGGGGCTCACTAAGTAGAGAGCAGTACTTC. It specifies CASSESGTGGSLSREQYF.

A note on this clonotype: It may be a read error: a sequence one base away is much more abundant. The chain's CDR3 is CASLEALSGNTIYF. DNA of the CDR3: TGCGCCAGCTTAGAGGCCCTCTCTGGAAACACCATATATTTT. V usage is TRBV5-1 and J usage is TRBJ1-3; D uncertain. V dropped 7 bases and J dropped 0 bases, with 11 bases sitting between them. CDR1 and CDR2 (germline): SGHRS, YFSETQ. The CDR3 runs to 14 residues.

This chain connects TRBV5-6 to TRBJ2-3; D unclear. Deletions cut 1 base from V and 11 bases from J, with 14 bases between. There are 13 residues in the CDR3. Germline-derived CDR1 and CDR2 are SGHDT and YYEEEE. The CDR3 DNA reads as TGTGCCAGCAGCTTGATCGCGGCAGACATGCAGTATTTT. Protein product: CASSLIAADMQYF.